The 11 T cell receptor beta chains presented below share a single source sample, sequenced in a study of regulatory T cells in long-lasting Graves disease. TCR beta libraries were built with iRepertoire HTBI primers and Arm-PCR of CDR3 regions. TCRdb re-derived calls from the multiplex PCR reads in MiXCR, one entry per CDR3 protein. The repertoire holds about 500,000 distinct CDR3 sequences, with around 11% as singletons. The sample's time point: newly diagnosed GD, antithyroid drugs for less than 3 months. Following extraction of RNA from PBMCs, that RNA was used to make the TCR library. The sample also formed part of further work on T cells in Graves' hyperthyroidism and ophthalmopathy.

Sequencing used peripheral blood mononuclear cells (PBMCs), obtained at new diagnosis, from a patient treated with antithyroid drugs. These receptors were collected from a woman aged 25 to 39 with Graves disease.

This chain links TRBV20-1 with TRBJ1-1; 7 positions match TRBD1. CDR1 and CDR2 from the germline V gene are DFQATT and SNEGSKA (reference sequence). V was pared by 6 bases and J by 0 bases, with 7 bases of the junction left unmatched. This CDR3 has 14 amino acids. CDR3 DNA: TGCAGTGCCAGCCCCGGGACAGTGAACACTGAAGCTTTCTTT. This codes for CSASPGTVNTEAFF.

Only a few counts were recorded for this clonotype. The CDR3 region is CATSAGLLAGAETQYF. DNA of the CDR3: TGTGCCACCAGTGCAGGGCTACTAGCGGGAGCCGAGACCCAGTACTTC. The chain uses TRBV24-1 and TRBJ2-5; 11 positions match TRBD2. The CDR3 covers 16 residues. The V and J ends lost 5 bases and 5 bases, in that order; junction bases with no gene match: 9. In germline, CDR1 is KGHDR, CDR2 SFDVKD.

This clonotype was seen many times. This rearrangement joins TRBV2 to TRBJ2-3, with D possibly TRBD1 on 5 matching bases. There are 14 residues in the CDR3. Germline loops: CDR1 SNHLY, CDR2 FYNNEI. V was pared by 6 bases and J by 2 bases, with 12 bases between. The CDR3 loop reads CASSSGPYTDTQYF. The CDR3 region has the DNA TGTGCCAGCAGCTCAGGGCCCTACACAGATACGCAGTATTTT.

This clonotype was seen ten or more times. This chain uses TRBV11-2 with TRBJ2-7; 9 bases line up with TRBD1. The CDR3 is made up of 14 amino acids. Germline V gene lookup returns CDR1 SGHAT and CDR2 FQNNGV. Germline trimming cut 5 bases from V and 4 bases from J; bases unmatched to any gene: 6. The CDR3 region has the DNA TGTGCCAGCAGCCGCGGGACAGGGTTATACGAGCAGTACTTC. As protein: CASSRGTGLYEQYF.

This clonotype was seen at least ten times. The V gene is TRBV28, the J gene TRBJ2-6, with D hard to call. Germline CDR1 is MDHEN and CDR2 is SYDVKM. Trimming removed 4 bases at V and 1 base at J, with 5 bases between. CDR3 length equals 14 residues. CDR3 bases: TGTGCCAGCAGTTACACGTCTGGGGCCAACGTCCTGACTTTC. It translates to CASSYTSGANVLTF.

This chain uses TRBV5-1 with TRBJ2-1, with 10 bases that match TRBD2. V lost 3 bases, J lost 10 bases, and 10 bases stayed unmatched. CDR1 is SGHRS and CDR2 is YFSETQ in the germline V gene. This CDR3 has 15 amino acids. CDR3 sequence (DNA): TGCGCCAGCAGCTCTCGAGGAGCGGGAGGGGGCGAGCAGTTCTTC. This codes for CASSSRGAGGGEQFF.

This clonotype was detected only a few times. V gene TRBV24-1 combines with J gene TRBJ2-1; TRBD2 matches 7 bases. V lost 1 base and J lost 2; bases outside the gene matches: 13. The CDR3 runs to 19 residues. Germline CDR1 KGHDR, CDR2 SFDVKD. The CDR3: CATSDFRRSAREPYNEQFF. The CDR3 bases are TGTGCCACCAGTGATTTCCGTCGTTCAGCGCGGGAGCCCTACAATGAGCAGTTCTTC.

About this clonotype: Here the CDR3 omits its conserved ending phenylalanine or tryptophan, so a read error is the likely source. This chain connects TRBV9 to TRBJ1-2; 7 bases are shared with TRBD1. The CDR3 runs to 14 residues. Losses at the gene ends were 4 bases for V and 5 bases for J; bases not matched to a gene: 8. Germline V gene lookup returns CDR1 SGDLS and CDR2 YYNGEE. Here the CDR3 reads CASSFGQEQYGYTV. The CDR3 bases are TGTGCCAGCAGCTTTGGACAGGAGCAATATGGCTACACCGTC.

This clonotype was picked up a small number of times. The gene calls are TRBV20-1 and TRBJ2-5; tentative D call: TRBD2 (5 bases). V was pared by 6 bases and J by 5 bases, with 22 bases between. Per germline, CDR1 DFQATT and CDR2 SNEGSKA (reference sequence). This CDR3 has 15 residues. The CDR3 here is CSALSGQVVIETQYF. CDR3 DNA: TGCAGTGCCTTAAGCGGTCAGGTCGTAATCGAGACCCAGTACTTC.

This sequence joins TRBV4-1 and TRBJ2-3, with D perhaps TRBD2 (6 bases). The CDR3 runs 16 residues. Germline-derived CDR1 and CDR2 are MGHRA and YSYEKL. V lost 0 bases and J lost 2, with 12 bases in between. In DNA, the CDR3 is TGCGCCAGCAGCCAAGAGGCCCCGGGAGTCACAGATACGCAGTATTTT. Translation gives CASSQEAPGVTDTQYF.

This clonotype came up many times. V is TRBV11-3 and J is TRBJ2-1; D is uncertain. There are 15 residues in the CDR3. Trimming stripped 1 base from V and 8 bases from J, with 15 bases between. CDR1 and CDR2 (germline): SGHNT, YENEEA. CDR3 loop: CASSLVLDRMHEQFF. The CDR3 DNA sequence: TGTGCCAGCAGCTTAGTACTCGATAGGATGCATGAGCAGTTCTTC.